The T cell receptor (beta chain) described here comes from a study of cytomegalovirus exposure and HLA in healthy donors. Study results and limitations: Analysis was carried out at a later point, and it linked a missense DCLRE1C variant to TCR beta V- and J-gene trimming.

Germline values: CDR1 LGHNA, CDR2 YNFKEQ. The CDR3 consists of 15 residues. V lost 2 bases and J lost 0; bases outside the gene matches: 3. With 60 Vbeta and 13 Jbeta primers, the PCR was carried out. The protocol was immunoSEQ multiplex PCR, while the TCRdb copy is restricted to in-frame clones and leaves out a portion. The sample contains approximately 180,000 clones, around 79% of which appear only once. This clone was seen only a few times. Its target is unknown. This receptor was taken from a woman aged 50 to 65 in good health and CMV-seronegative. V gene TRBV4-2 combines with J gene TRBJ1-1; 7 positions match TRBD1. What was sequenced was PBMCs. Here the CDR3 DNA reads TGTGCCAGCAGCCAACTGGACAGGTTGAACACTGAAGCTTTCTTT. Protein: CASSQLDRLNTEAFF.